This T cell receptor (beta chain) was found in a study of T cells in Graves' hyperthyroidism and ophthalmopathy. Germline values: CDR1 KGHSH, CDR2 LQKENI. V lost 3 bases and J lost 2; bases outside the gene matches: 7. The CDR3 sequence is 17 residues long. Amplified TCR beta CDR3 regions derived from RNA transcripts. Researchers ran a first-round RT-PCR on the TCR CDR3 using the HTBI primer set. A single record per CDR3 protein comes from TCRdb applying MiXCR to the multiplex PCR reads. The data show fewer than 750,000 distinct CDR3 sequences, roughly 14% seen once. This clonotype was counted at least ten times.

The TCR comes from a woman between 50 and 59 years old with Graves' ophthalmopathy. This chain connects TRBV18 to TRBJ2-3, with 11 bases lining up with TRBD2. Input material: blood. CDR3 bases: TGTGCCAGCTCACCCTCGGGACTAGCGGAATTCACAGATACGCAGTATTTT. Protein sequence: CASSPSGLAEFTDTQYF.